This TCR beta chain appears in the sequencing data of a study of blood T cell repertoires in COVID-19. The overall study: There were acute and convalescent COVID-19 samples, and they came from the United States, Italy and Spain. T cells, B-cell-depleted T cells, or PBMCs supplied cDNA or gDNA.

The length of the CDR3 is 17 residues. V shed 6 bases and J 4 bases; nucleotides not matched to a gene: 14. CDR1 is MGHDK and CDR2 is SYGVNS in the germline V gene. Method: immunoSEQ multiplex PCR; TCRdb's copy keeps in-frame clones and lacks some. The table has about 230,000 clones, approximately 89% seen once. The study drew participants aged about 18 to 95 years from some 25 US areas. The chain is built from TRBV25-1 and TRBJ1-5; 8 bases are shared with TRBD1. Input material: PBMCs or T cells enriched from blood (not recorded which). The TCR comes from a woman aged 30 to 39 who had been exposed to COVID-19. This CDR3 reads CASSGMGAGQENQPQHF. CDR3 in DNA: TGTGCCAGCAGCGGAATGGGTGCGGGACAGGAAAATCAGCCCCAGCATTTT.